The 15 T cell receptor beta chains given below trace back to one sample, sequenced in a study of blood T cell repertoires in COVID-19. Using immunoSEQ multiplex PCR, the repertoire was profiled, and TCRdb retains in-frame clones only, with some absent. The profile shows 150,000 to 200,000 clones, around three quarters of them singletons. The specimen was peripheral blood. These receptors were obtained from a man between 65 and 80 years old with active or convalescent COVID-19.

The chain is built from TRBV9 and TRBJ2-2, with a possible D match to TRBD2 (6 bases). Germline V CDR1 and CDR2: SGDLS, YYNGEE. The CDR3 has 15 residues. The V and J ends lost 4 bases and 7 bases respectively, with 17 bases between them. This CDR3 reads CASSPQTRRDGELFF. As DNA, the CDR3 is TGTGCCAGCAGCCCACAGACTAGGAGGGACGGGGAGCTGTTTTTT.

The rearrangement joins TRBV5-6 to TRBJ2-5; D perhaps matches TRBD1 (6 bases). V gave up 5 bases and J gave up 4 bases, with 15 bases separating them. The CDR3 loop spans 14 amino acids. Germline V gene lookup returns CDR1 SGHDT and CDR2 YYEEEE. The CDR3 reads CASSMGAGRETQYF. The DNA for the CDR3 is TGTGCCAGCAGTATGGGGGCAGGGAGAGAGACCCAGTACTTC. The full variable domain, completed using reference TRBV5-6 and TRBJ2-5, is DAGVTQSPTHLIKTRGQQVTLRCSPKSGHDTVSWYQQALGQGPQFIFQYYEEEERQRGNFPDRFSGHQFPNYSSELNVNALLLGDSALYLCASSMGAGRETQYFGPGTRLLVL.

On this clone: The junction departs from germline at one end; a sequencing error may be responsible. Other DNA sequences in this specimen translate into the identical CDR3. The chain links TRBV6-5 to TRBJ1-1, with 8 positions matching TRBD1. The germline V gene has CDR1 MNHEY and CDR2 SVGAGI. The CDR3 is 15 amino acids. CDR3: CASSSQTGAGAEAFF. The CDR3 DNA reads as TGTGCTAGCAGTTCACAGACAGGGGCCGGAGCTGAAGCTTTCTTT.

CDR3 protein: CASSPPRGGHSYNEQFF. The CDR3 region has the DNA TGTGCCAGCAGCCCCCCAAGAGGGGGTCATTCCTACAATGAGCAGTTCTTC. The chain is built from TRBV28 and TRBJ2-1; tentative D call: TRBD1 (6 bases). The length of the CDR3 is 17 residues. The germline V gene encodes CDR1 MDHEN and CDR2 SYDVKM. The V and J ends lost 6 bases and 1 base respectively, with 19 bases between them.

This chain connects TRBV9 to TRBJ2-3; 14 bases map to TRBD2. Per the germline V gene, CDR1 is SGDLS and CDR2 is YYNGEE. With 4 bases clipped from V and 0 bases from J, the junction kept 7 bases outside the gene matches. This CDR3 is built from 18 residues. The CDR3 sequence is CASSPGTSGGLSTDTQYF. DNA of the CDR3: TGTGCCAGCAGCCCCGGGACTAGCGGGGGCTTAAGCACAGATACGCAGTATTTT.

The chain combines TRBV30 with TRBJ1-5; unclear D gene. This CDR3 region has 14 residues. Trimming took 1 base from V and 3 from J, leaving 10 bases between them. Germline assignment: CDR1 GTSNPN and CDR2 SVGIG (reference sequence). CDR3 in DNA: TGTGCCTGGAGTGAAGGAGAGCTCAATCAGCCCCAGCATTTT. Protein product: CAWSEGELNQPQHF.

The chain is built from TRBV25-1 and TRBJ2-7; no clear D gene. The ends were cut back, 0 bases at V and 4 bases at J, with 7 bases in the middle. Germline assignment: CDR1 MGHDK and CDR2 SYGVNS. CDR3 length equals 13 residues. This CDR3 is CASSEYATYEQYF. CDR3 DNA sequence: TGTGCCAGCAGTGAATATGCCACTTACGAGCAGTACTTC.

The chain carries TRBV29-1 and TRBJ2-2; TRBD1 matches 10 bases. Germline trimming cut 7 bases from V and 5 bases from J; bases unmatched to any gene: 1. CDR1 is SQVTM, CDR2 ANQGSEA, per germline. The CDR3 length is 12 residues. The DNA of the CDR3 is TGCAGCGCGGGACAGGGGACCGGGGAGCTGTTTTTT. Its translation is CSAGQGTGELFF.

The genes are TRBV5-4 and TRBJ1-1; TRBD1 matches 9 bases. Germline V gene lookup returns CDR1 SGHNT and CDR2 YYREEE (reference sequence). This CDR3 is 15 amino acids long. Trimming at V came to 2 bases and at J to 4 bases, leaving 6 bases not matched to a gene. DNA of the CDR3: TGTGCCAGCAGCTTTGCGAAACAGGGGGCCACTGAAGCTTTCTTT. Translated, it gives CASSFAKQGATEAFF.

This clone came up a few times. This chain links TRBV20-1 with TRBJ2-3; 10 bases align to TRBD2. The CDR3 contains 14 residues. J lost 4 bases, V lost 3 bases, and 4 bases had no gene match. Germline CDR1 is DFQATT and CDR2 is SNEGSKA (reference sequence). This CDR3 reads CSASLAGVSDTQYF. The DNA for the CDR3 is TGCAGTGCTAGTCTAGCGGGAGTCTCAGATACGCAGTATTTT.

The chain has TRBV21-1 and TRBJ1-5; TRBD1, the D gene given by the table, was not confirmed from the DNA. TRBV21-1 is designated a pseudogene. CDR3 length equals 14 residues. The CDR3 bases are TGTGCCAGCAGCAATGGGACAGGGAGTCAGCCCCAGCATTTT. This sequence encodes CASSNGTGSQPQHF.

The chain combines TRBV18 with TRBJ2-7; TRBD1 might be the D (6 bases). Trimming pared 1 base from V and 5 bases from J, leaving 9 bases between. Per the germline V gene, CDR1 is KGHSH and CDR2 is LQKENI. The CDR3 is 13 amino acids. The CDR3 DNA is TGTGCCAGCTCACCACGACAGGCCCACGAGCAGTACTTC. This codes for CASSPRQAHEQYF.

This clone was counted between two and nine times. The genes are TRBV6-5 and TRBJ2-1; 9 bases are shared with TRBD2. Trimming at V came to 2 bases and at J to 8 bases, leaving 7 bases not matched to a gene. The CDR3 extends over 15 amino acids. Germline V gives CDR1 MNHEY, CDR2 SVGAGI. The CDR3 spells CASSYSRRGGYEQFF. Written as DNA, the CDR3 is TGTGCCAGCAGTTACAGCAGGCGGGGGGGCTATGAGCAGTTCTTC.

The V gene is TRBV5-8, the J gene TRBJ2-3; a possible D gene is TRBD1 (7 bases). There are 16 residues in the CDR3. Trimming stripped 3 bases from V and 6 bases from J, with 20 bases between. Germline V CDR1 and CDR2: SGHTS, YDEGEE. In nucleotides, the CDR3 is TGTGCCAGCAGCTGGGGGACAGACGGGGGACGGGATACGCAGTATTTT. As protein: CASSWGTDGGRDTQYF. The variable domain in full, with the rest retrieved from reference TRBV5-8 and TRBJ2-3, is EAGVTQSPTHLIKTRGQQATLRCSPISGHTSVYWYQQALGLGLQFLLWYDEGEERNRGNFPPRFSGRQFPNYSSELNVNALELEDSALYLCASSWGTDGGRDTQYFGPGTRLTVL.

The chain has TRBV27 and TRBJ1-2; 8 bases fit TRBD1. Germline V lookup: CDR1 MNHEY, CDR2 SMNVEV (reference sequence). There are 15 residues in the CDR3. The trim removed 4 bases at V and 4 bases at J, leaving 8 bases unmatched. DNA for the CDR3: TGTGCCAGCAGTTCCCGACAGGGGACACTCTATGGCTACACCTTC. This encodes CASSSRQGTLYGYTF.